These T cell receptor beta chains were read from a single sample in a study of T cells after yellow fever vaccination. TCRdb independently ran MiXCR on the 5' RACE reads; one entry per CDR3 protein. The repertoire holds 150,000 to 200,000 distinct CDR3 sequences, with around 9.7% as singletons. The sample here was CD8+ T cells sorted from PBMCs, taken 45 days after the yellow fever booster vaccination. The receptors derive from a man aged 18 to 30 who received the YFV17D yellow fever vaccine. Both conserved end residues are part of each CDR3. The D gene is left open where the match is weak. Clone size appears in some rows only: once, few, many, or a class for an expanded clone.

clone_size d_call j_call v_call cdr3_aa cdr3_nt
- TRBD2 TRBJ2-1 TRBV29-1 CSVEDQLAVYNEQFF TGCAGCGTTGAAGATCAACTAGCGGTTTACAATGAGCAGTTCTTC
many - TRBJ1-2 TRBV4-3 CASSPTTAYYGYTF TGCGCCAGCAGCCCAACGACGGCCTACTATGGCTACACCTTC
- - TRBJ1-1 TRBV9 CASSASGGAGTEAFF TGTGCCAGCAGCGCTAGCGGAGGGGCTGGCACTGAAGCTTTCTTT
many TRBD2 TRBJ2-1 TRBV14 CASSPAGLAGGYSHEQFF TGTGCCAGCAGCCCAGCAGGACTAGCGGGGGGGTACAGCCATGAGCAGTTCTTC
few TRBD1 TRBJ1-5 TRBV6-5 CASSQTGFQPQHF TGTGCCAGCAGTCAGACAGGGTTTCAGCCCCAGCATTTT
- - TRBJ2-7 TRBV12-3/TRBV12-4 CASSRGQFELYF TGTGCCAGCAGCCGTGGACAGTTCGAGCTGTACTTC
- - TRBJ2-3 TRBV7-6 CASSFESYLQYF TGTGCCAGCAGCTTTGAGTCCTATTTGCAGTATTTT
few TRBD2 TRBJ2-3 TRBV7-2 CASSPSGGALDTQYF TGTGCCAGCAGCCCTAGCGGGGGGGCCTTAGATACGCAGTATTTT
- - TRBJ2-3 TRBV7-8 CASSLMGGLTDTQYF TGTGCCAGCAGCTTAATGGGGGGCCTCACAGATACGCAGTATTTT
- - TRBJ2-3 TRBV7-6 CASSGIRGGSTDTQYF TGTGCCAGCAGCGGGATTCGCGGGGGCAGCACAGATACGCAGTATTTT
few TRBD1 TRBJ2-3 TRBV19 CASSTGTVSSTDTQYF TGTGCCAGTAGTACCGGGACAGTTTCTAGCACAGATACGCAGTATTTT
once TRBD1 TRBJ1-5 TRBV24-1 CATSDHRDSDPVSNQPQHF TGTGCCACCAGTGATCACCGGGACAGTGATCCAGTTAGCAATCAGCCCCAGCATTTT
- - TRBJ1-2 TRBV7-9 CASQLGANYGYTF TGTGCCAGCCAGCTCGGAGCTAACTATGGCTACACCTTC
few - TRBJ1-5 TRBV28 CASSLFAGVGQPQHF TGTGCCAGCAGTTTATTCGCCGGGGTAGGTCAGCCCCAGCATTTT
few - TRBJ2-1 TRBV6-6 CASIKPAPPYNEQFF TGTGCCAGCATAAAACCGGCTCCACCCTACAATGAGCAGTTCTTC
few - TRBJ1-1 TRBV7-9 CASRAYWREDTEAFF TGTGCCAGCAGGGCTTACTGGAGGGAGGACACTGAAGCTTTCTTT
- - TRBJ2-1 TRBV28 CASRPRGSENNEQFF TGTGCCAGCAGGCCCCGGGGGAGCGAGAACAATGAGCAGTTCTTC
few - TRBJ2-4 TRBV29-1 CSVEGDLLAKNIQYF TGCAGCGTTGAGGGGGATTTACTAGCCAAAAACATTCAGTACTTC
- - TRBJ1-5 TRBV28 CASRPWGGNQPQHF TGTGCCAGCAGACCCTGGGGTGGCAATCAGCCCCAGCATTTT
many TRBD2 TRBJ2-3 TRBV7-2 CASSFSSGGAHYITDTQYF TGTGCCAGCAGCTTCTCTAGCGGGGGGGCCCATTACATCACAGATACGCAGTATTTT
- - TRBJ1-2 TRBV12-3/TRBV12-4 CASSPTTGGFYGYTF TGTGCCAGCAGTCCAACGACAGGAGGATTCTATGGCTACACCTTC
- - TRBJ2-7 TRBV6-1 CASSVGRDGTYEQYF TGTGCCAGCAGCGTTGGTAGGGACGGAACCTACGAGCAGTACTTC
- - TRBJ2-7 TRBV10-3 CAISESSYEQYF TGTGCCATCAGTGAGTCCTCCTACGAGCAGTACTTC
- - TRBJ1-2 TRBV29-1 CSVVLSPGGYTF TGCAGCGTTGTATTGTCCCCTGGGGGCTACACCTTC
many - TRBJ1-1 TRBV12-1 CASSFATEAFF TGTGCCAGCAGCTTTGCCACTGAAGCTTTCTTT
few - TRBJ1-1 TRBV6-2/TRBV6-3 CASKGTGLNTEAFF TGTGCCAGCAAGGGAACAGGGCTGAACACTGAAGCTTTCTTT
- - TRBJ2-3 TRBV6-1 CASSLDLTGSSTDTQYF TGTGCCAGCAGTCTCGATCTCACAGGGTCTAGCACAGATACGCAGTATTTT
- - TRBJ2-3 TRBV6-6 CASDQGQPQYF TGTGCCTCGGACCAGGGCCAGCCGCAGTATTTT
- - TRBJ2-3 TRBV3-1 CASRSQGGASDTQYF TGTGCCAGCAGGAGTCAAGGGGGGGCGTCAGATACGCAGTATTTT
- - TRBJ2-3 TRBV7-3 CASSFITGDTQYF TGTGCCAGCAGCTTCATTACAGGGGATACGCAGTATTTT
few - TRBJ1-4 TRBV3-1 CASSLNTHTDGWDEKLFF TGTGCCAGCAGCCTAAACACCCACACGGACGGGTGGGATGAAAAACTGTTTTTT
many TRBD2 TRBJ2-2 TRBV3-1 CASSIPAGTSSPGELFF TGTGCCAGCAGCATACCCGCCGGGACTAGTTCTCCCGGGGAGCTGTTTTTT
few TRBD2 TRBJ2-1 TRBV6-6 CASRSSGTSPHNEQFF TGTGCCAGCCGATCAAGTGGGACTAGTCCCCACAATGAGCAGTTCTTC
few - TRBJ1-1 TRBV4-3 CASSPRDGGGAEAFF TGCGCCAGCAGCCCGCGGGACGGCGGGGGGGCTGAAGCTTTCTTT
- - TRBJ1-3 TRBV28 CASSSPRSLFKGNTIYF TGTGCCAGCAGTTCCCCCCGGAGTCTCTTTAAGGGAAACACCATATATTTT
- - TRBJ2-4 TRBV6-5 CASSYFRGPKNIQYF TGTGCCAGCAGTTACTTCCGGGGACCGAAAAACATTCAGTACTTC
- TRBD2 TRBJ2-1 TRBV5-1 CASSLRGGLYNEQFF TGCGCCAGCAGCTTACGGGGGGGCTTGTACAATGAGCAGTTCTTC